The clone carrying this T cell receptor beta chain was counted between two and nine times. Antigen unknown. Via MiXCR, TCRdb re-called the RT-PCR reads, giving one row per CDR3 protein. The sample contains 550,000 to 600,000 distinct CDR3 sequences, 12% of which appear only once. The CDR3 sequence is 15 residues long. The V gene lost 4 bases and the J gene lost 5 bases, with 15 bases spanning the gap. This entry comes from a study of response to subunit inactivated influenza vaccine. Whole-study findings and limits: That few new T cells are recruited by each seasonal influenza vaccination was the authors' suggestion.

The gene calls are TRBV12-3 or TRBV12-4 and TRBJ2-1; D may be TRBD2 (7 bases). The sample here was PBMCs from blood, taken on the day of vaccination. The receptor was derived from a man aged 45 to 65 who received an inactivated influenza vaccine. As DNA, the CDR3 is TGTGCCAGCAGTTCTGGGGGGGGCCGTAACAATGAGCAGTTCTTC. It translates to CASSSGGGRNNEQFF.